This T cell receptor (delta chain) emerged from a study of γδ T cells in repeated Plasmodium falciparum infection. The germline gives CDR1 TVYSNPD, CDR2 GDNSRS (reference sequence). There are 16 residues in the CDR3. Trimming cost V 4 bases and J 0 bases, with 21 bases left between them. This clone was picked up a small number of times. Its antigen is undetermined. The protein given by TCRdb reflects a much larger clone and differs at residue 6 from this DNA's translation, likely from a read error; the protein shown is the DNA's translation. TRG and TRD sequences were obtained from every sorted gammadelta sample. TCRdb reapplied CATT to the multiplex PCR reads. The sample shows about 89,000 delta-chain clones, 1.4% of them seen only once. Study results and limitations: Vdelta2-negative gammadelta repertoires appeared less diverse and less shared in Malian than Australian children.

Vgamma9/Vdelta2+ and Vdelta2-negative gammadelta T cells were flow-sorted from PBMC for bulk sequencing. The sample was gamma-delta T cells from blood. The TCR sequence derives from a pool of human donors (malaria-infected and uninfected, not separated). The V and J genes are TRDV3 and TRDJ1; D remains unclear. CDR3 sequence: CASSGRLPSYTDKLIF. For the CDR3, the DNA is TGTGCCTCCTCCGGGAGGTTACCGTCGTACACCGATAAACTCATCTTT.